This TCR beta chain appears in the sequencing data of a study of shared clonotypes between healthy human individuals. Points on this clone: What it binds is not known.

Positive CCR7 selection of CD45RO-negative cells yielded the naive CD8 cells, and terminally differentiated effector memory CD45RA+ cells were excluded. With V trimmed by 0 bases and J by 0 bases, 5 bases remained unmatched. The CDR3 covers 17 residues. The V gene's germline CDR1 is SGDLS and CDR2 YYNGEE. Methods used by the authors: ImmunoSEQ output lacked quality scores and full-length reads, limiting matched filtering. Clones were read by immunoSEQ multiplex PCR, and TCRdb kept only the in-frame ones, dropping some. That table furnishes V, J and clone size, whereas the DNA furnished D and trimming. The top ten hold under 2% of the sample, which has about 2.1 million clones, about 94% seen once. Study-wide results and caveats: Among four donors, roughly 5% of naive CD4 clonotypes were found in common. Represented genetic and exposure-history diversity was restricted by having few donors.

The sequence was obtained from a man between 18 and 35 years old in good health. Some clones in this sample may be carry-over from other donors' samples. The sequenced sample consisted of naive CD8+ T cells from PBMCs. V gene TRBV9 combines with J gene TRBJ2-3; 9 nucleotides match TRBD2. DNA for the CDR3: TGTGCCAGCAGCGTAGTAGCGGGGGCCTCTAGCACAGATACGCAGTATTTT. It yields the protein CASSVVAGASSTDTQYF.